The 8 T cell receptor beta chains below come from one sample, sequenced in a study of cytomegalovirus exposure and HLA in healthy donors. PCR amplification relied on 60 Vbeta primers (plus 13 Jbeta primers). TCRdb's table, derived via immunoSEQ multiplex PCR, lists solely in-frame clones and lacks some. The sample carries 150,000 to 200,000 clones, more than 75% recorded once. Sequencing was carried out using PBMCs. The receptors here all came from a man between 18 and 29 years old in good health and CMV-seropositive.

This clone was observed a few times. The chain has TRBV5-6 and TRBJ2-7; D may be TRBD1 (6 bases). The CDR3 has 13 residues. Germline CDR1 and CDR2: SGHDT and YYEEEE. V was shortened by 0 bases and J by 5 bases, with 9 bases between the two germline ends. Here the CDR3 reads CASSLVAGDEQYF. The CDR3 DNA reads as TGTGCCAGCAGCTTGGTCGCAGGGGACGAGCAGTACTTC.

The CDR3 loop is CASSLSEHRLAGGETQYF. The CDR3, as DNA: TGTGCCAGCAGCCTCAGCGAACACCGACTAGCGGGGGGAGAGACCCAGTACTTC. The rearrangement joins TRBV7-9 to TRBJ2-5; 13 bases match TRBD2. CDR1 and CDR2 (germline): SEHNR, FQNEAQ (reference sequence). The CDR3 runs to 18 residues. J lost 4 bases, V lost 5 bases, and 13 bases had no gene match.

The rearrangement uses TRBV19 and TRBJ2-6; a weak D match, TRBD2 (6 bases). The V gene lost 6 bases and the J gene lost 9 bases, with 6 bases spanning the gap. The CDR3 is 11 amino acids. Germline assignment: CDR1 LNHDA and CDR2 SQIVND (reference sequence). The CDR3 DNA sequence: TGTGCCAGTAGGGGAGGCAACGTCCTGACTTTC. The encoded protein is CASRGGNVLTF.

The rearrangement joins TRBV4-3 to TRBJ2-5, with 9 bases identical to TRBD2. Trimming cost V 0 bases and J 5 bases; bases outside gene matches: 7. CDR3 length: 16 amino acids. Germline V gene sequence: CDR1 LGHNA, CDR2 YSLEER. The CDR3 DNA follows: TGCGCCAGCAGCCAAGATCTCGCGGGGGGGCCTGAGACCCAGTACTTC. This gives the protein CASSQDLAGGPETQYF.

The chain joins TRBV7-2 to TRBJ2-7; possibly TRBD2 for D (6 bases). The V end lost 0 bases, the J end lost 2 bases, and 17 bases lay between the germline ends. Germline V gives CDR1 SGHTA, CDR2 FQGNSA. The CDR3 has 17 residues. The CDR3 bases are TGTGCCAGCAGCTTAGCCGCGGGGAGCCCTTTAACCTACGAGCAGTACTTC. Residues: CASSLAAGSPLTYEQYF.

This clone was seen only once. CDR3 coding DNA: TGTGCCAGCAGTGAAGCTTACAGGGGGCGCGGAACCGGGGAGCTGTTTTTT. This encodes CASSEAYRGRGTGELFF. The genes are TRBV6-1 and TRBJ2-2; TRBD1 matches at 9 bases. CDR1 and CDR2 (germline): MNHNS, SASEGT. This CDR3 region has 17 residues. The V gene end was trimmed by 0 bases and the J gene end by 5 bases; junction bases not matched to a gene: 7.

This chain connects TRBV10-3 to TRBJ2-3; 10 positions match TRBD2. With 5 bases clipped from V and 4 bases from J, the junction kept 3 bases outside the gene matches. This CDR3 is built from 14 residues. CDR1 is ENHRY and CDR2 is SYGVKD in the germline V gene. The DNA for the CDR3 is TGTGCCATCAGTAGCGGGGGGGCCCCAGATACGCAGTATTTT. Its protein product is CAISSGGAPDTQYF.

The chain has TRBV5-6 and TRBJ1-2; D call uncertain. Germline V CDR1 and CDR2: SGHDT, YYEEEE. The CDR3 has 11 amino acids. The V end lost 2 bases, the J end lost 8 bases, and 7 bases lay between the germline ends. CDR3 sequence: CASSFGGGYTF. In nucleotides, the CDR3 is TGTGCCAGCAGCTTTGGAGGGGGCTACACCTTC.